This T cell receptor (beta chain) was sequenced in a study of CD8 T cells in Susac syndrome. In its sample, this clonotype was seen a few times. Losses at the gene ends were 3 bases for V and 1 base for J; bases not matched to a gene: 3. CDR3 length equals 14 residues. Germline values: CDR1 ENHRY, CDR2 SYGVKD. RNA amounts of roughly 0.5 to 1 ug underwent reverse transcription with random hexamers. TCRdb called the immunoSEQ multiplex PCR reads again in MiXCR, with one record for every CDR3 protein. Of 350,000 to 550,000 distinct CDR3 sequences detected, 85% appear once; the ten largest clones hold 0.12%.

The rearrangement uses TRBV10-3 and TRBJ2-7; 7 bases are shared with TRBD1. The sample taken for sequencing was CD8+ T cells from PBMCs. The receptor comes from a human donor with multiple sclerosis. CDR3 DNA: TGTGCCATCAGTGACACAGGGGATTCCTACGAGCAGTACTTC. Its protein is CAISDTGDSYEQYF.